This T cell receptor beta chain was observed in a study of OX40 agonist ivuxolimab in advanced cancers. Turning to the overall study: The costimulatory receptor OX40 (CD134) was targeted by ivuxolimab, a fully human IgG2 agonistic monoclonal antibody. Intravenous ivuxolimab was administered to patients every 2 weeks at six dose levels: 0.01, 0.1, 0.3, 1.5, 3 and 10 mg/kg. Of the approximately 54 dose-escalation patients, hepatocellular carcinoma was present in about 20, melanoma in some 15, renal cell carcinoma in 9 and head and neck cancer in 9. In the dose-escalation cohort, more than 80% of patients were male, and the mean age was 60 years with a range of roughly 23 to 90. Patients were allowed to have had prior anti-PD-1, anti-PD-L1 or anti-CTLA-4 therapy, and 40% of the dose-escalation patients had been treated with checkpoint inhibitors. Partial responses occurred in three dose-escalation patients: two with cutaneous melanoma and one with hepatocellular carcinoma. Peripheral TCRbeta sequencing was intended to test whether TCR sequence diversity was altered and clonal T-cell expansion was caused by ivuxolimab. The monotherapy dose-escalation portion (N = 52 patients) of the phase I ivuxolimab trial is reported in the paper.

Patients with a history of autoimmune disease or receiving systemic immunosuppression were excluded from the trial. Peripheral blood for TCR sequencing was drawn from every dose cohort at baseline, at cycle 4 day 1 and at cycle 7 day 1. Samples were obtained from an open-label, multicenter, first-in-human phase I dose-escalation trial of ivuxolimab. Adults with locally advanced or metastatic melanoma, renal cell, hepatocellular, or head and neck squamous cell carcinoma were enrolled in the trial. CD4+ and CD8+ T cells were sorted separately from peripheral blood before TCR sequencing. A note on this clone: Which antigen it targets is not known. Nothing much larger sits one base from this clone, and base qualities are not available.

Ends trimmed: V by 7 bases, J by 5 bases; bases unmatched to a gene: 10. Looking up the germline V gene (reference sequence) yields CDR1 LNHDA and CDR2 SQIVND. The CDR3 numbers 15 residues from cysteine through phenylalanine. This entry keeps only the CDR3 DNA: 45 bases, framed from base 1. Genomic DNA was isolated from the sorted cells so that the TCRbeta CDR3 region could be sequenced. The immunoSEQ Assay was used for sequencing of TCRbeta CDR3 regions. Imported from immuneACCESS, the table was reduced by TCRdb to in-frame sequences with V and J called. These copies leave out some clones; in studies compared against another copy, an unresolved V gene accounts for under half, and the cause of the remainder is not known. Within this sample are 75,000 to 100,000 clones, with 84% of them counted one time only. In total, the top ten clones hold roughly 5.8% of the sample. Overall results and qualifications from the work: Low levels of normalized T-cell clonal expansion were also shown by some nonresponding patients. Clonal expansion of both CD4+ and CD8+ blood T cells was observed from baseline to week 6 at doses 0.1 to 3.0 mg/kg. After ivuxolimab, expanded clones were on average more numerous among CD8+ T cells than among CD4+ T cells. Antigen specificity was not determined for the clonally expanded peripheral T cells. In partial responders in the 0.1-3.0 mg/kg groups, normalized peripheral clonal expansion was found to be among the lowest, especially among CD8+ T cells.

This specimen was CD4+ or CD8+ T cells sorted from blood, taken in a trial of the OX40 agonist ivuxolimab. This sequence was found in an adult with an advanced solid tumor such as melanoma, head and neck, liver or kidney cancer. The sequence is built from TRBV19 and TRBJ1-2, with 10 bases aligning to TRBD1. The CDR3 loop reads CASIPDRGLRYGYTF. In nucleotide form, the sequence is TGTGCCAGTATACCCGACAGGGGGCTTCGGTATGGCTACACCTTC. Where the CDR3 stops, the reference TRBV19 and TRBJ1-2 genes take over; the full variable domain is DGGITQSPKYLFRKEGQNVTLSCEQNLNHDAMYWYRQDPGQGLRLIYYSQIVNDFQKGDIAEGYSVSREKKESFPLTVTSAQKNPTAFYLCASIPDRGLRYGYTFGSGTRLTVV.